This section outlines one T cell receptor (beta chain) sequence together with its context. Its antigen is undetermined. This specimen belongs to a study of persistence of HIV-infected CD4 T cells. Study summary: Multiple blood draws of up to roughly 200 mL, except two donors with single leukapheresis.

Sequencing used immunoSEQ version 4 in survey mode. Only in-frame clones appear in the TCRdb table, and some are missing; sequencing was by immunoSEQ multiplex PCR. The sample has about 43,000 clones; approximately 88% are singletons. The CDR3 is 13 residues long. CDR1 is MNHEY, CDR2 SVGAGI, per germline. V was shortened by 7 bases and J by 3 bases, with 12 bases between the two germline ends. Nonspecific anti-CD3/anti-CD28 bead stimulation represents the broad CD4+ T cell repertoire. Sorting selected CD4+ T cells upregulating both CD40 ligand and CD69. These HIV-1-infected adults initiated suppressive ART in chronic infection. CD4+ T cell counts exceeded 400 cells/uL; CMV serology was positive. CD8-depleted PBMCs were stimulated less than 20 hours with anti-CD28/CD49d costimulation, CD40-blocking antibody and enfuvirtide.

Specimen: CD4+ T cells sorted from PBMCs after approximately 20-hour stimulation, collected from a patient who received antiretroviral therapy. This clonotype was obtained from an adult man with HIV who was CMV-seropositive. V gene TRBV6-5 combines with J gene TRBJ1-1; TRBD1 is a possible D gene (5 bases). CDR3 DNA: TGTGCCAGCATGGGAGGGGCGTACACTGAAGCTTTCTTT. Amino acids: CASMGGAYTEAFF.